A selection of T cell receptor beta chains follows, all from one sample in a study of control samples from healthy donors and cancer patients. Sequencing used immunoSEQ multiplex PCR; TCRdb keeps in-frame clones, though not all of them. In the table there are a few hundred thousand clones, 80% to 95% of which are singletons. Sequencing used PBMCs. These receptors were taken from a man aged 35 to 55 with head and neck cancer. Both conserved end residues are part of each CDR3. A D gene is named only where the DNA matches it firmly. Clone size is not always given. Where it is, it says once, few, many or a class for expanded clones.

>TRBV15|TRBJ2-3|18|-|once
TGTGCCACCAGCAGAGATCCCTGGGGGATTACTAGCACAGATACGCAGTATTTT
CATSRDPWGITSTDTQYF
>TRBV19|TRBJ2-4|13|-|once
TGTGCCAGTAGTCAGGGGTGGTGGAACATTCAGTACTTC
CASSQGWWNIQYF
>TRBV6-5|TRBJ1-4|15|-|-
TGTGCCAGCAGTTACATCAGGGAGGGTAATGAAAAACTGTTTTTT
CASSYIREGNEKLFF
>TRBV5-4|TRBJ2-7|15|-|-
TGTGCCAGCAGCCCAGGGACGGCTTCATCCTACGAGCAGTACTTC
CASSPGTASSYEQYF
>TRBV4-1|TRBJ1-1|15|-|-
TGCGCCAGCAGCCAAGAGTTGAGGGTGACCACTGAAGCTTTCTTT
CASSQELRVTTEAFF
>TRBV5-4|TRBJ1-2|13|-|-
TGTGCCAGCAGCTTGTTTACAGCTTATGGCTACACCTTC
CASSLFTAYGYTF
>TRBV3-1/TRBV3-2|TRBJ1-3|12|-|few
TGTGCCAGCAGCCCGGGACCCACTTCAGTATATTTT
CASSPGPTSVYF
>TRBV27|TRBJ2-7|13|-|-
TGTGCCAGCAGTCTCGACAGCTCCTACGAGCAGTACTTC
CASSLDSSYEQYF
>TRBV7-2|TRBJ1-1|13|-|-
TGTGCCAGCAGCTTAGCGGGTTACACTGAAGCTTTCTTT
CASSLAGYTEAFF
>TRBV7-8|TRBJ2-2|16|-|few
TGTGCCAGCAGCTCAACGATCGTCACGAACACCGGGGAGCTGTTTTTT
CASSSTIVTNTGELFF
>TRBV28|TRBJ2-7|12|-|-
TGTGCCAGCAGCCCCCGAGGGTTAGCCCAGTACTTC
CASSPRGLAQYF
>TRBV3-1/TRBV3-2|TRBJ2-7|15|-|-
TGTGCCAGCAGCCTGGGACACGCTCCCTCCTACGAGCAGTACTTC
CASSLGHAPSYEQYF
>TRBV7-9|TRBJ2-7|14|-|-
TGTGCCAGCGGTACCTCGGACGGGGCCTACGAGCAGTACTTC
CASGTSDGAYEQYF
>TRBV24-1|TRBJ2-3|16|TRBD2|-
TGTGCCACCAGTGATGCTAGCGGGTCTGGCACAGATACGCAGTATTTT
CATSDASGSGTDTQYF
>TRBV4-1|TRBJ1-6|18|-|-
TGCGCCAGCAGCCAACACCTTAGAGGGAGCTCCTATAATTCACCCCTCCACTTT
CASSQHLRGSSYNSPLHF
>TRBV18|TRBJ1-5|16|TRBD1|once
TGTGCCAGCTCACCGCCGGGGGGACAGGGGGGACAGCCCCAGCATTTT
CASSPPGGQGGQPQHF
>TRBV28|TRBJ2-7|13|TRBD1|-
TGTGCCAGCAGTACAGGGGGCGCCTACGAGCAGTACTTC
CASSTGGAYEQYF
>TRBV4-2|TRBJ2-3|15|TRBD2|-
TGTGCCAGCAGCCAACGACGGGAGGGAACAGATACGCAGTATTTT
CASSQRREGTDTQYF